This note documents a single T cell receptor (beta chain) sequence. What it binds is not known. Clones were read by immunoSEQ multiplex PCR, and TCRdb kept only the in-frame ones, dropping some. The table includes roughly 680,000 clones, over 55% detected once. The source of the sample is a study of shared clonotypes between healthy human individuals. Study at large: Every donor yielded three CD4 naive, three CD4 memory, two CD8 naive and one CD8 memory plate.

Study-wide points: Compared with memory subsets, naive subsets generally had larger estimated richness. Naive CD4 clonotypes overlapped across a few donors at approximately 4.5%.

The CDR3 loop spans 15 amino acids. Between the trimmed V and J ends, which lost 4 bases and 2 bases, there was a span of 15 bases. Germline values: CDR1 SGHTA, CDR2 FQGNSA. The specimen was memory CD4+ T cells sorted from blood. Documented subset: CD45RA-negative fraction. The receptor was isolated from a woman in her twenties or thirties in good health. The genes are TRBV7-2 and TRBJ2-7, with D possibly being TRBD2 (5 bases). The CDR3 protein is CASSSDFLPPYEQYF. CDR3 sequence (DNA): TGTGCCAGCAGCTCGGACTTCTTACCCCCCTACGAGCAGTACTTC.